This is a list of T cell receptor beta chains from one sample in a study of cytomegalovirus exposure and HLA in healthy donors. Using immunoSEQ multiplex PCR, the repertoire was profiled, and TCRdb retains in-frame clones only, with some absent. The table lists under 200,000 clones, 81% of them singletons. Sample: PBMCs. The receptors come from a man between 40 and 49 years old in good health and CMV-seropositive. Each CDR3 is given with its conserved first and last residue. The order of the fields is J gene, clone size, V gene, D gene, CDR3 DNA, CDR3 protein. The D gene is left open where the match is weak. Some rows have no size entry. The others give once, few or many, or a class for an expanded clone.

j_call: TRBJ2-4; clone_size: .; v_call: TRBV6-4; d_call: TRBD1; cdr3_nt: TGTGCCAGCAGCCAAGACAGGGAAGGCATTCAGTACTTC; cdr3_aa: CASSQDREGIQYF
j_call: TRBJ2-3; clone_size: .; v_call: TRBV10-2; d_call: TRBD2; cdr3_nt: TGCGCCAGCAGTGAGGGACTAGCGGTTGCTAGCACAGATACGCAGTATTTT; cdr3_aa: CASSEGLAVASTDTQYF
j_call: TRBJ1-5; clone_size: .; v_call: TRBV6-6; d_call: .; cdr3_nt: TGTGCCAGCAACGACAGCCCCAATCAGCCCCAGCATTTT; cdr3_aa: CASNDSPNQPQHF
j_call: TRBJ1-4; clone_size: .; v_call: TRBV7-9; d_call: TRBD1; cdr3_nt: TGTGCCAGCAGCTTAAGACAGGGGGAGGAAAAACTGTTTTTT; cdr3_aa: CASSLRQGEEKLFF
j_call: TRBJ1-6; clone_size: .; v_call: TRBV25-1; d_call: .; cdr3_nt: TGTGCCAGCAGTAGGACACAATCACCCCTCCACTTT; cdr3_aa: CASSRTQSPLHF
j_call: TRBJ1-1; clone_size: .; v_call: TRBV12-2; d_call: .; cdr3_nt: TGTGCAAGTCGCCTCTATCGGAGGGACACTGAAGCTTTCTTT; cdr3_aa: CASRLYRRDTEAFF
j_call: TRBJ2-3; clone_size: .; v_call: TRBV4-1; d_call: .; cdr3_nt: TGCGCCAGCAGCCCCTTAATCGCAGATACGCAGTATTTT; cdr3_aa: CASSPLIADTQYF
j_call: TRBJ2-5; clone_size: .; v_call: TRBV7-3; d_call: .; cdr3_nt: TGTGCCAGCAGCTTCCGAGAGACCCAGTACTTC; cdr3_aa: CASSFRETQYF
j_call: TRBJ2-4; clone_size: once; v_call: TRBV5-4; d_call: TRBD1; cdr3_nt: TGTGCCAGCAGCTTGGGGGGACAGAACATTCAGTACTTC; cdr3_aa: CASSLGGQNIQYF
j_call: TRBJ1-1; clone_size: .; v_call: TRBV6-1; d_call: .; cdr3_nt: TGTGCCAGCAGTGCACAGGACAACACTGAAGCTTTCTTT; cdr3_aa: CASSAQDNTEAFF
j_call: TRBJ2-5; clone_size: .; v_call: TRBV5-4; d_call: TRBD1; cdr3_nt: TGTGCCAGCAGCAAGACAGGGGGCCACCAAGAGACCCAGTACTTC; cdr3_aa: CASSKTGGHQETQYF
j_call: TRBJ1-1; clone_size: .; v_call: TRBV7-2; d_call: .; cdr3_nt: TGTGCCAGCAGCTTAGCAGGGGTTTTGGTGAAAACTGAAGCTTTCTTT; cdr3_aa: CASSLAGVLVKTEAFF
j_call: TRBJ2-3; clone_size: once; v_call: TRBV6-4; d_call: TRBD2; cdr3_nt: TGTGCCAGCAGTTTAGCGGGAGCAACAGATACGCAGTATTTT; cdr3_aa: CASSLAGATDTQYF
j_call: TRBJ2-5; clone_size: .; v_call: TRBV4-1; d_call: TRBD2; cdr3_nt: TGCGCCAGCAGCCCAATCCTAGCGGGAGGGGGAGAGACCCAGTACTTC; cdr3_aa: CASSPILAGGGETQYF
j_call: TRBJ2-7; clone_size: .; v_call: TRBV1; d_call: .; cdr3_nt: TGCACCAGCAGCCAAGAACGTACGTCACGGGGACAGCATTACGAGCAGTACTTC; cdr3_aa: CTSSQERTSRGQHYEQYF
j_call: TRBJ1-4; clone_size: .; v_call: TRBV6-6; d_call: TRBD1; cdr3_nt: TGTGCCAGCAGTCCTCAGGGGGTTAATGAAAAACTGTTTTTT; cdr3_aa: CASSPQGVNEKLFF
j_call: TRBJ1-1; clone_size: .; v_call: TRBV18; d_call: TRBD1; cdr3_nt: TGTGCCAGCTCACACAAGGACAGGGGGCGTTTTGAAGCTTTCTTT; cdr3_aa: CASSHKDRGRFEAFF
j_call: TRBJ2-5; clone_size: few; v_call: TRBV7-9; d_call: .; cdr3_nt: TGTGCCAGCAGCTACGGGGGGCTGGAGACCCAGTACTTC; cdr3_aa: CASSYGGLETQYF
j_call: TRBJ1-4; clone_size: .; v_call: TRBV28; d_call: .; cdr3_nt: TGTGCCAGCAGTTTCGACCGGGGGGCAACTAATGAAAAACTGTTTTTT; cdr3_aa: CASSFDRGATNEKLFF
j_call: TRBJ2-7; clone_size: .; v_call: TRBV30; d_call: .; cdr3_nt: TGTGCCTGGACTAAACAGGGAAGTTCCTACGAGCAGTACTTC; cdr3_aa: CAWTKQGSSYEQYF
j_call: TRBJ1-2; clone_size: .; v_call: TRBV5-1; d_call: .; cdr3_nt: TGCGCCAGCAGCTTGGCCGCGGGGACGGCGAGAGGTGGCTACACCTTC; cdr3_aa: CASSLAAGTARGGYTF
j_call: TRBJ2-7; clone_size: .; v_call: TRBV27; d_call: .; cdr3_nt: TGTGCCAGCACCTCTCGGGACAGCGGGAGCGGCTACGAGCAGTACTTC; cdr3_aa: CASTSRDSGSGYEQYF
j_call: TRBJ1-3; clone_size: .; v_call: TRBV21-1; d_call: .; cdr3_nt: TGTGCCAGCAACCAGGGGGACTCTGGAAACACCATATATTTT; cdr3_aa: CASNQGDSGNTIYF
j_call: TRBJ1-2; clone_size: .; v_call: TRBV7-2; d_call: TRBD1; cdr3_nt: TGTGCCAGCAGCGCCCAACAGGGGGCGGGTTATGGCTACACCTTC; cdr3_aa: CASSAQQGAGYGYTF
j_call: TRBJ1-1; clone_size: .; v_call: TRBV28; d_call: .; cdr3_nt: TGTGCCAGCAGTTTACCCCCTGCTGAAGCTTTCTTT; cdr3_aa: CASSLPPAEAFF
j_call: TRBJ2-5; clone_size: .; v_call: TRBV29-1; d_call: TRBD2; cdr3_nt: TGCAGCGTTGAAGTAACTAGCGGGAGGGGTGAGACCCAGTACTTC; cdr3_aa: CSVEVTSGRGETQYF
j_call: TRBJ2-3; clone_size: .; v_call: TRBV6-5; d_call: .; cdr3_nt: TGTGCCAGCAGTTACTCGGGGGGGCAGAACACAGATACGCAGTATTTT; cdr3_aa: CASSYSGGQNTDTQYF